One T cell receptor beta chain is described in this entry. What it binds is not known. Generated by immunoSEQ multiplex PCR, the TCRdb table keeps only in-frame clones and is missing some. In the table there are millions of clones, over 85% of which are singletons. These data belong to a study of shared clonotypes between healthy human individuals. Study outcomes and limitations: Among a few donors, approximately 5% of naive CD4 clonotypes were found in common.

The CDR3 is made up of 12 amino acids. V gave up 6 bases and J gave up 6 bases, with 8 bases separating them. Germline CDR1 and CDR2: MNHEY and SVGAGI. Every donor was a Caucasian adult from Nashville, Tennessee. What was sequenced was naive CD4+ T cells sorted from blood. Documented subset: CD45RA+ positively selected. The rearrangement uses TRBV6-5 and TRBJ2-2; possible D gene TRBD1, 6 bases. The receptor comes from a man aged 18-30 years in good health. In DNA form, the CDR3 reads TGTGCCAGCAGAGGGGGAGCCGGGGAGCTGTTTTTT. This encodes CASRGGAGELFF.